This T cell receptor (beta chain) stems from a study of identical twins. There were only healthy Caucasians among the donors. One entry per CDR3 protein results from TCRdb running MiXCR on the 5' RACE reads. The sample lists under 500,000 distinct CDR3 sequences; around 15% were seen once. The germline CDR1 and CDR2 sequences are SGHDN and FVKESK. The CDR3 loop spans 16 amino acids. Germline trimming cut 6 bases from V and 4 bases from J; bases unmatched to any gene: 6. The same data also contributed to another study, on yellow fever vaccine responses in identical twins.

The rearrangement joins TRBV14 to TRBJ2-5; the match to TRBD2 covers 15 bases. The TCR originated in a woman between 18 and 29 years old in good health. The sample was CD4+ T cells sorted from blood. CDR3 DNA sequence: TGTGCCAGCAGAGGACTAGCGGGAGGGGTTGGAGAGACCCAGTACTTC. Amino acids: CASRGLAGGVGETQYF.